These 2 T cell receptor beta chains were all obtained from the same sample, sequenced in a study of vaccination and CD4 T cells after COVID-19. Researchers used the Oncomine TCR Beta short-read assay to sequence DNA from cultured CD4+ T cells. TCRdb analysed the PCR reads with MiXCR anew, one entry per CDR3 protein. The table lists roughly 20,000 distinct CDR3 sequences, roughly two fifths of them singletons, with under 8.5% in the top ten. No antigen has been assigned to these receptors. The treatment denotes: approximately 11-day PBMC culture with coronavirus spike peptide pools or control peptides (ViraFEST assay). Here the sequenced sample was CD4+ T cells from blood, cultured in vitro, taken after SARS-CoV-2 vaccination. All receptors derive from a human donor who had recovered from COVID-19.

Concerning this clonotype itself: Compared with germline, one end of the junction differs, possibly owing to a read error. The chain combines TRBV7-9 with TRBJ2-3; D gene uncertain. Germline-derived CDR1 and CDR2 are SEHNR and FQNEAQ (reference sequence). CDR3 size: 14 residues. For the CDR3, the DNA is TGCGCCAGCAGCCAAGATTATGAGACAGATACGCAGTATTTT. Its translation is CASSQDYETDTQYF. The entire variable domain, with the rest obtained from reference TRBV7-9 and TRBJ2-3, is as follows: DTGVSQNPRHKITKRGQNVTFRCDPISEHNRLYWYRQTLGQGPEFLTYFQNEAQLEKSRLLSDRFSAERPKGSFSTLEIQRTEQGDSAMYLCASSQDYETDTQYFGPGTRLTVL.

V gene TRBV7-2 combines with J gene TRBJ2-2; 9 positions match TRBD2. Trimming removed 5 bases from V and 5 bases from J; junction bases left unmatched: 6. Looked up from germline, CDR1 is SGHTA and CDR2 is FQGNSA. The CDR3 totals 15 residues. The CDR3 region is CASSPVTSGTGELFF. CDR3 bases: TGTGCCAGCAGCCCGGTAACTAGCGGGACCGGGGAGCTGTTTTTT.